The source of this T cell receptor beta chain is a study of CXCR3-negative and CXCR3-positive naive CD8 T cells. The authors prepared UMI-labeled TRB cDNA libraries by 5' RACE. TCRdb reanalyzed the 5' RACE reads and collapses them to one entry per CDR3 protein, without DNA. The listing records about 43,000 distinct CDR3 sequences. This receptor was obtained from a human donor in good health. Some clones in this sample may be carry-over from other donors' samples. Sequenced material: memory CD8+ T cells from blood.

CDR3 region: CASPGTGDEKLFF. This chain uses TRBV7-9 with TRBJ1-4; TCRdb selects TRBD1, and the lack of DNA leaves this call unchecked. The CDR3 consists of 13 residues. Germline assignment: CDR1 SEHNR and CDR2 FQNEAQ (reference sequence).